This TCR beta chain was recorded in a study of blood T cell repertoires in COVID-19. Germline assignment: CDR1 LGHNA and CDR2 YNFKEQ. CDR3 length equals 13 residues. V gave up 4 bases and J gave up 6 bases; unmatched junction bases: 3. TCRdb's copy holds only in-frame clones and misses some; the assay was immunoSEQ multiplex PCR. Of about 140,000 clones listed, around 84% are singletons. The chain combines TRBV4-2 with TRBJ1-2; 9 bases are a match to TRBD1. The source of this sequence is a woman aged 55-70 years with acute or convalescent COVID-19. Sequenced: peripheral blood. The CDR3: CASSRGQGDGYTF. Here the CDR3 DNA reads TGTGCCAGCAGCCGGGGACAGGGTGATGGCTACACCTTC.